This TCR beta chain was documented in a study of yellow fever vaccine responses in identical twins. Notes on the study in general: The authors reported partly convergent, partly personalized vaccine responses in identical twins.

V lost 4 bases, J lost 5 bases, and 18 bases lay in between. The length of the CDR3 is 16 residues. Germline CDR1 LGHNA, CDR2 YNFKEQ. TCRdb re-called the RT-PCR reads through MiXCR, storing one row per CDR3 protein. Of about 1,100 distinct CDR3 sequences in the sample, 84% were seen once. In the case of this clonotype: What it binds is unknown.

This TCR derives from a female donor who received the yellow fever vaccine. The rearrangement uses TRBV4-2 and TRBJ1-5; D is unresolved. Sequencing used T cells from blood (PBMCs), unsorted or a sorted subset (not recorded which), obtained before or after yellow fever vaccination (not recorded which). The CDR3 DNA follows: TGTGCCAGCAGCCCTTACTCGCGGGGTGGCGATCAGCCCCAGCATTTT. Translated: CASSPYSRGGDQPQHF.